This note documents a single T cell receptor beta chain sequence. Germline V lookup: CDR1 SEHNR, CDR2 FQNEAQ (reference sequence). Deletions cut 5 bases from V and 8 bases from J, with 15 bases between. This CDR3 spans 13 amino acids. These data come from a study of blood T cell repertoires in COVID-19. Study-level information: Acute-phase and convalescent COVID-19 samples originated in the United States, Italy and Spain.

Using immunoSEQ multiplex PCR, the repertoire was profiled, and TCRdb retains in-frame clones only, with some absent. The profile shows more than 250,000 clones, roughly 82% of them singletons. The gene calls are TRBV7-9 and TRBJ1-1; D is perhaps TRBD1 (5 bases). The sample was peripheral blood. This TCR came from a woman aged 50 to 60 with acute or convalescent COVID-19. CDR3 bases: TGTGCCAGCAGCCCCAGGGCAGATAAAGAAGCTTTCTTT. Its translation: CASSPRADKEAFF.